The rows below give T cell receptor beta chains drawn from one sample of a study of cytomegalovirus exposure and HLA in healthy donors. TCRdb keeps only in-frame clones here, not all; method: immunoSEQ multiplex PCR. The table includes around 150,000 clones, about 80% detected once. Sequencing was done on a sample of PBMCs. The receptors come from a man between 18 and 35 years old in good health and CMV-seronegative. Both conserved end residues are trimmed from each CDR3.

v_call cdr3_aa
TRBV5-1 ASSPSGGGDSPNTEAF
TRBV6-1 ALQGASYEQY
TRBV5-4 ASSSGQGNEKLF
TRBV6-1 ASSETGTVYEQY
TRBV9 ASSVGGGVASYEQY
TRBV11-2 ASSFPLAGTGELF
TRBV25-1 TSSQRRDYETQY
TRBV28 ASRTSTSGKGELF
TRBV4-1 ASSQIQGQGYEQY
TRBV6-5 ASRRRQAPYT
TRBV7-8 ASSLDQGVRETQY
TRBV27 ASSRDSFTYGYT